Included here is one T cell receptor (beta chain) sequence, with context. Its specificity is unknown. Time point denoted: newly diagnosed GD, antithyroid drugs for less than 3 months. Generation of the TCR library employed RNA extracted from PBMCs. This specimen belongs to a study of regulatory T cells in long-lasting Graves disease. Study at large: Graves' patients (newly diagnosed) had been on antithyroid drugs under 3 months. Overall study results and limits: Thyroid tissue went unstudied; only peripheral blood was examined. Persistent cases favored TRBV28, TRBJ1-2 and TRBJ2-5. Patients with persistent disease shared some 2,900 public clonotypes, outpacing the roughly 970 shared by new patients.

Assembly of TCR beta libraries relied on iRepertoire HTBI primers together with Arm-PCR of CDR3 regions. TCRdb re-called the multiplex PCR reads with MiXCR, one entry per CDR3 protein. The sample includes around 420,000 distinct CDR3 sequences, around 16% of them seen just once. The CDR3 runs 14 residues. The ends were cut back, 9 bases at V and 0 bases at J, with 14 bases in the middle. This rearrangement joins TRBV12-3 or TRBV12-4 to TRBJ2-5, with D possibly being TRBD1 or TRBD2 (5 bases each). The TCR was taken from a female donor with Graves disease. The specimen comprised peripheral blood mononuclear cells (PBMCs), sampled at new diagnosis, from a patient treated with antithyroid drugs. The CDR3 nucleotides read TGTGCCAGTCGGGGACCAGTGTACCAAGAGACCCAGTACTTC. Translation gives CASRGPVYQETQYF.